This TCR beta chain was retrieved from a study of blood T cell repertoires in COVID-19. Across the whole study: COVID-19 samples, acute and convalescent, were from the United States, Italy and Spain. In each case, the material was cDNA or gDNA derived from T cells, B-cell-depleted T cells, or PBMCs.

In the source study's methods: Estimation of nucleated cell counts relied on the amplification of reference gene primers. Generated by immunoSEQ multiplex PCR, the TCRdb table keeps only in-frame clones and is missing some. The D gene and trimming were derived from the DNA, and the V and J assignments and clone size from that table. The table lists around 40,000 clones, 79% of them singletons. Per germline, CDR1 LGHNA and CDR2 YSLEER. Trimming removed 2 bases from V and 4 bases from J, with 18 bases in between. The CDR3 has 16 residues. This receptor was identified in a woman older than 75 with acute or convalescent COVID-19. Material for sequencing was peripheral blood. The V and J genes are TRBV4-3 and TRBJ2-7; TRBD1 might be the D (6 bases). The CDR3 nucleotides are TGCGCCAGCAGCCAAAATCTTGGGGACACATCATACGAGCAGTACTTC. Translated: CASSQNLGDTSYEQYF.